These 22 T cell receptor beta chains were all obtained from the same sample, sequenced in a study of T cells in Graves' hyperthyroidism and ophthalmopathy. Amplified TCR beta CDR3 regions derived from RNA transcripts. First-round RT-PCR of the TCR CDR3 relied on the HTBI primer set. Using its own MiXCR run on the multiplex PCR reads, TCRdb lists one record per CDR3 protein. The data show more than 300,000 distinct CDR3 sequences, about 18% seen once. Sequencing was done on a sample of blood. These receptors all come from a man younger than 35 with Graves' ophthalmopathy.

The chain carries TRBV12-3 or TRBV12-4 and TRBJ2-2; D perhaps matches TRBD1 (6 bases). V was clipped by 3 bases and J by 3 bases, with 11 bases between them. The CDR3 has 15 amino acids. For the CDR3, the DNA is TGTGCCAGCAGTTTTCATTCAGGGGACACCGGGGAGCTGTTTTTT. Protein sequence: CASSFHSGDTGELFF.

This sequence joins TRBV5-1 and TRBJ2-7; weak D call: TRBD2 (5 bases). Germline V CDR1 and CDR2: SGHRS, YFSETQ. This CDR3 has 12 residues. Deletions cut 3 bases from V and 5 bases from J, with 9 bases between. The CDR3 loop reads CASSSSLDEQYF. CDR3 in DNA: TGCGCCAGCAGCTCTAGCCTTGACGAGCAGTACTTC.

This clonotype occurred many times. The gene calls are TRBV27 and TRBJ1-6, with D uncertain. The germline V gene encodes CDR1 MNHEY and CDR2 SMNVEV (reference sequence). Trimming cost V 5 bases and J 0 bases, with 17 bases left between them. The CDR3 covers 18 residues. CDR3 region: CASSLDAPTSSYNSPLHF. Written as DNA, the CDR3 is TGTGCCAGCAGTCTGGACGCCCCGACTAGCTCCTATAATTCACCCCTCCACTTT.

This clonotype was observed at least ten times. One end of the junction fails to match germline, which may point to a read error. CDR3 sequence reads: CASSFWQDDQYF. DNA of the CDR3: TGTGCCAGCAGTTTTTGGCAGGACGACCAGTACTTC. The chain employs TRBV28 and TRBJ2-7; D is unresolved. The CDR3 sequence is 12 residues long. Germline loops: CDR1 MDHEN, CDR2 SYDVKM.

The CDR3 nucleotides are TGTGCCAGCAGCCTGGACAGTCCCGCTTACAATGAGCAGTTCTTC. This sequence encodes CASSLDSPAYNEQFF. J is TRBJ2-1 and V is TRBV5-4; D may be TRBD1 (6 bases). The CDR3 is 15 residues long. Looked up from germline, CDR1 is SGHNT and CDR2 is YYREEE (reference sequence). V lost 4 bases and J lost 4, with 15 bases in between.

A remark on this clonotype: A much larger clone differs by one base, so this may be a read error. The chain is built from TRBV7-2 and TRBJ2-1; D is undetermined. The CDR3 has 15 amino acids. The V gene lost 5 bases and the J gene lost 4 bases, with 15 bases spanning the gap. Germline-derived CDR1 and CDR2 are SGHTA and FQGNSA. CDR3 amino acids: CASSIRAEKYNEQFF. CDR3 coding DNA: TGTGCCAGCAGCATAAGAGCAGAAAAATACAATGAGCAGTTCTTC.

The chain carries TRBV20-1 and TRBJ2-7; D may match TRBD1 or TRBD2 (5 bases each). The ends were cut back, 1 base at V and 4 bases at J, with 23 bases in the middle. This CDR3 region has 17 residues. From germline, CDR1 is DFQATT and CDR2 SNEGSKA (reference sequence). CDR3 sequence: CSARGPPGTRSSYEQYF. The CDR3 region has the DNA TGCAGTGCTAGAGGTCCCCCGGGGACGCGAAGCAGTTACGAGCAGTACTTC.

This clonotype was detected a few times. The rearrangement joins TRBV25-1 to TRBJ2-5; D unclear. Trimming removed 1 base from V and 4 bases from J, with 10 bases in between. Germline V gene data show CDR1 as MGHDK and CDR2 as SYGVNS. This CDR3 is 14 amino acids long. Written as DNA, the CDR3 is TGTGCCAGCAGTGAATTCCTGGCTACAGAGACCCAGTACTTC. This sequence encodes CASSEFLATETQYF.

In its sample, this clonotype was seen many times. V usage is TRBV18 and J usage is TRBJ2-7; 7 bases map to TRBD2. CDR1 and CDR2 (germline): KGHSH, LQKENI. The CDR3 has 15 residues. Trimming took 2 bases from V and 0 from J; bases not matched to a gene: 4. This chain's CDR3 is CASSPGRALSYEQYF. CDR3 coding DNA: TGTGCCAGCTCACCAGGGAGGGCCCTCTCCTACGAGCAGTACTTC.

This clonotype was observed many times. The V call is TRBV20-1, the J call TRBJ1-5; a possible D gene is TRBD1 (5 bases). CDR1 DFQATT and CDR2 SNEGSKA come from the germline V gene (reference sequence). CDR3 length equals 14 residues. CDR3 sequence reads: CSYSSGTANQPQHF. In nucleotides, the CDR3 is TGCAGCTATTCGTCCGGGACCGCCAATCAGCCCCAGCATTTT.

This clonotype was picked up many times. This rearrangement joins TRBV5-1 to TRBJ2-1, with TRBD1 as a possible D gene (6 bases). In germline, CDR1 is SGHRS, CDR2 YFSETQ. The CDR3 has 16 residues. V was cut by 3 bases and J by 4 bases, with 17 bases left in between. CDR3 loop: CASSSRQAMGYNEQFF. In DNA form, the CDR3 reads TGCGCCAGCAGCTCCAGACAGGCCATGGGGTACAATGAGCAGTTCTTC.

A few counts support this clonotype. The DNA for the CDR3 is TGTGCCAGCAGTTACGGGGGCCTAGCAGGATCCGATACGCAGTATTTT. Its protein product is CASSYGGLAGSDTQYF. This chain connects TRBV6-2 or TRBV6-3 to TRBJ2-3, with D possibly matching TRBD1 (6 bases). The CDR3 runs 16 residues. The ends were cut back, 2 bases at V and 6 bases at J, with 18 bases in the middle. Germline V gives CDR1 MNHEY, CDR2 SVGEGT.

The V call is TRBV9, the J call TRBJ2-1; no firm D call. Trimming stripped 4 bases from V and 0 bases from J, with 11 bases between. This CDR3 region has 15 residues. CDR1 is SGDLS and CDR2 is YYNGEE in the germline V gene. In nucleotides, the CDR3 is TGTGCCAGCAGCCTATATTTGGGCTCCTACAATGAGCAGTTCTTC. Translated, it gives CASSLYLGSYNEQFF.

This clonotype was observed a few times. J is TRBJ2-1 and V is TRBV11-3, with 7 positions matching TRBD1. V was pared by 3 bases and J by 7 bases, with 6 bases of the junction left unmatched. The CDR3 consists of 14 residues. CDR1 is SGHNT, CDR2 YENEEA, per germline. The CDR3, as DNA: TGTGCCAGCAGCTTCCGGGACAGCAGGAATGAGCAGTTCTTC. It encodes CASSFRDSRNEQFF. The complete variable domain, with remaining parts taken from reference TRBV11-3 and TRBJ2-1, reads EAGVVQSPRYKIIEKKQPVAFWCNPISGHNTLYWYLQNLGQGPELLIRYENEEAVDDSQLPKDRFSAERLKGVDSTLKIQPAELGDSAVYLCASSFRDSRNEQFFGPGTRLTVL.

CDR3 DNA: TGTGCCAGCAGTGCCCAGGGTACGCAAACAGATACGCAGTATTTT. Amino acids: CASSAQGTQTDTQYF. The chain combines TRBV2 with TRBJ2-3; D possibly corresponds to TRBD1 (5 bases). Germline CDR1 reads SNHLY; CDR2 reads FYNNEI. This CDR3 is built from 15 residues. V dropped 4 bases and J dropped 3 bases, with 14 bases sitting between them.

The J gene is TRBJ1-2, the V gene TRBV18, with D perhaps matching TRBD1 (6 bases). CDR3 length: 14 residues. V dropped 8 bases and J dropped 5 bases, with 18 bases sitting between them. CDR1 is KGHSH and CDR2 is LQKENI in the germline V gene. This chain's CDR3 is CASPQGGLGYGYTF. The CDR3 nucleotides are TGTGCCAGCCCCCAAGGGGGTCTTGGGTATGGCTACACCTTC.

This clonotype was counted ten times or more. The V gene is TRBV18, the J gene TRBJ2-7; no definite D call. The length of the CDR3 is 14 residues. V was shortened by 6 bases and J by 6 bases, with 18 bases between the two germline ends. Germline assignment: CDR1 KGHSH and CDR2 LQKENI. Here the CDR3 DNA reads TGTGCCAGCTCGACCAACGACATTCCCGGCGAGCAGTACTTC. It specifies CASSTNDIPGEQYF.

The table lists this clonotype with a few counts. The chain employs TRBV4-1 and TRBJ2-1; 13 nucleotides line up with TRBD2. The CDR3 runs 17 residues. The germline V gene encodes CDR1 MGHRA and CDR2 YSYEKL. With V trimmed by 4 bases and J by 0 bases, 3 bases remained unmatched. The CDR3 spells CASSLTSGGISYNEQFF. The CDR3, as DNA: TGCGCCAGCAGCCTGACTAGCGGGGGGATCTCCTACAATGAGCAGTTCTTC.

The CDR3 protein is CASSDPRLGNQPQHF. The CDR3 DNA reads TGTGCCAGTAGCGACCCTCGGCTTGGGAATCAGCCCCAGCATTTT. The chain recombines TRBV19 with TRBJ1-5; D not resolved. The V gene's germline CDR1 is LNHDA and CDR2 SQIVND (reference sequence). The CDR3 is 15 residues long. V shed 6 bases and J shed 4 bases, with 16 bases lying between them.

V usage is TRBV2 and J usage is TRBJ1-1, with D possibly being TRBD1 (5 bases). This CDR3 is 15 amino acids long. In germline, CDR1 is SNHLY, CDR2 FYNNEI. V dropped 8 bases and J dropped 1 base, with 17 bases sitting between them. The chain's CDR3 is CASSPPGPGNTEAFF. The CDR3 DNA reads as TGTGCCAGCTCACCACCGGGGCCCGGGAACACTGAAGCTTTCTTT. The entire variable domain, with the rest obtained from reference TRBV2 and TRBJ1-1, is as follows: EPEVTQTPSHQVTQMGQEVILRCVPISNHLYFYWYRQILGQKVEFLVSFYNNEISEKSEIFDDQFSVERPDGSNFTLKIRSTKLEDSAMYFCASSPPGPGNTEAFFGQGTRLTVV.

V gene TRBV29-1 combines with J gene TRBJ2-2, with no clear D. The CDR3 consists of 16 residues. Trimming shortened V by 6 bases and J by 1 base, and 18 bases separated the two germline ends. The germline gives CDR1 SQVTM, CDR2 ANQGSEA. CDR3 region: CSVQPASRRNTGELFF. In nucleotides, the CDR3 is TGCAGCGTCCAACCCGCATCACGGCGGAACACCGGGGAGCTGTTTTTT.

This clonotype came up many times. The rearrangement uses TRBV5-1 and TRBJ1-1; 8 nucleotides match TRBD1. From germline, CDR1 is SGHRS and CDR2 YFSETQ. V lost 5 bases and J lost 1; bases outside the gene matches: 7. The CDR3 loop spans 15 amino acids. The CDR3 protein is CASRPDREPNTEAFF. The CDR3 nucleotides read TGCGCCAGCAGGCCGGACAGGGAACCGAACACTGAAGCTTTCTTT.